This TCR beta chain appears in the sequencing data of a study of early T cells in non-severe SARS-CoV-2 infection. As for the study in general: From unsorted whole blood, bulk RNA was sequenced, and the chains remained unpaired.

This clonotype was detected a few times. Unique molecular identifier tags were affixed to discrete cDNA molecules. Each CDR3 protein gets one entry after TCRdb re-called the 5' RACE reads with MiXCR. This sample has tens of thousands of distinct CDR3 sequences; around 13% occur once, and the top ten carry roughly 3.8%. V dropped 3 bases and J dropped 4 bases, with 15 bases sitting between them. The CDR3 extends over 14 amino acids. Germline V lookup: CDR1 SQVTM, CDR2 ANQGSEA. Sample: whole blood, taken at baseline. This TCR derives from an adult who was a healthcare worker with PCR-confirmed SARS-CoV-2 infection or an uninfected control (not recorded which). This chain joins TRBV29-1 and TRBJ1-1, with D possibly being TRBD1 (5 bases). The CDR3 spells CSVEGYQGSTEAFF. In nucleotides, the CDR3 is TGCAGCGTTGAGGGCTACCAGGGCAGCACTGAAGCTTTCTTT.